One T cell receptor beta chain is described in this entry. Its antigen is not identified. These data are taken from a study of CD8+CD57+ T cells in acquired aplastic anemia. Study-level findings and limits: Comparison of patients with controls identified roughly 27 shared CD8+ CDR3 sequences.

It was genomic DNA that served as the template for profiling TCR beta VDJ and CDR3. One entry per CDR3 protein results from TCRdb running MiXCR on the reads. The repertoire holds some 150,000 distinct CDR3 sequences, with around half as singletons. It was patients with CD8+CD57+ cell expansion by flow cytometry who were chosen for sequencing. CDR1 and CDR2 from the germline V gene are SNHLY and FYNNEI. V lost 1 base and J 0 bases, leaving 8 bases between the germline ends. The CDR3 spans 15 residues. The rearrangement joins TRBV2 to TRBJ2-3; TRBD1 might be the D (5 bases). Sequenced material: sorted CD4+, CD8+, or CD8+CD57+ T cells (not recorded which) from PBMCs. This clonotype originated in a human donor with aplastic anemia. CDR3 nucleotides: TGTGCCAGCAGTGAAGGGACAAGTAGCACAGATACGCAGTATTTT. Its translation: CASSEGTSSTDTQYF.